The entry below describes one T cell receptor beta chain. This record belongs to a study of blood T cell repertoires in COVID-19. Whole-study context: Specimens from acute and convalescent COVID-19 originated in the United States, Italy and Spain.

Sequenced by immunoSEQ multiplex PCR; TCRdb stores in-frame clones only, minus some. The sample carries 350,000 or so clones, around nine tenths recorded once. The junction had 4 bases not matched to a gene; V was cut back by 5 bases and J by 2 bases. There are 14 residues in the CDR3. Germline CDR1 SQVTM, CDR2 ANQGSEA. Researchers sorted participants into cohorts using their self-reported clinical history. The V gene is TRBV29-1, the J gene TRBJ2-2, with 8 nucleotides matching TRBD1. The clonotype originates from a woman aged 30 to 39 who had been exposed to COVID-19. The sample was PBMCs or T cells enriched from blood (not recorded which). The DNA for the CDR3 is TGCAGCGTTCGACAGGGGACTAACACCGGGGAGCTGTTTTTT. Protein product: CSVRQGTNTGELFF.